The 22 T cell receptor beta chains below all came from one sample that was sequenced in a study of cytomegalovirus exposure and HLA in healthy donors. The PCR employed 60 Vbeta primers together with 13 Jbeta primers. TCRdb keeps only in-frame clones here, not all; method: immunoSEQ multiplex PCR. This sample has 140,000 to 150,000 clones; 55% to 85% occur once, and the top ten carry approximately 2%. Sequenced: PBMCs. The receptors derive from a man aged 35 to 55 in good health and CMV-seronegative.

The sample holds a few counts of this clone. This chain joins TRBV2 and TRBJ2-7; D not certain. V lost 9 bases and J 4 bases, leaving 19 bases between the germline ends. The germline V gene has CDR1 SNHLY and CDR2 FYNNEI. The CDR3 loop spans 14 amino acids. CDR3 loop: CASGDGSPPYEQYF. CDR3 DNA sequence: TGTGCCAGTGGAGACGGGTCGCCCCCTTACGAGCAGTACTTC.

The chain uses TRBV7-2 and TRBJ1-1; D unresolved. Per the germline V gene, CDR1 is SGHTA and CDR2 is FQGNSA. The length of the CDR3 is 17 residues. Trimming took off 2 bases at V and 1 base at J, with 17 bases between the two ends. DNA for the CDR3: TGTGCCAGCAGCTTACAAAGAGAACAAGGGAGGAACACTGAAGCTTTCTTT. Protein: CASSLQREQGRNTEAFF.

The rearrangement joins TRBV19 to TRBJ2-7, with TRBD1 matching over 8 bases. Germline V CDR1 and CDR2: LNHDA, SQIVND (reference sequence). The CDR3 covers 14 residues. Trimming cost V 1 base and J 1 base; bases outside gene matches: 0. Here the CDR3 DNA reads TGTGCCAGTAGTATAGGACAGGGGTCCTACGAGCAGTACTTC. The encoded protein is CASSIGQGSYEQYF. Supplemented by reference TRBV19 and TRBJ2-7, the full variable domain reads DGGITQSPKYLFRKEGQNVTLSCEQNLNHDAMYWYRQDPGQGLRLIYYSQIVNDFQKGDIAEGYSVSREKKESFPLTVTSAQKNPTAFYLCASSIGQGSYEQYFGPGTRLTVT.

The chain has TRBV25-1 and TRBJ1-1, with a weak D call TRBD1 (5 bases). Trimming took 8 bases from V and 7 from J, leaving 17 bases between them. The CDR3 loop spans 13 amino acids. CDR1 and CDR2 (germline): MGHDK, SYGVNS. The CDR3 loop reads CASETPGKNEAFF. The CDR3 DNA reads TGTGCCAGCGAAACACCAGGGAAAAATGAAGCTTTCTTT.

The rearrangement links TRBV27 to TRBJ1-1, with TRBD1 identical over 7 bases. V lost 6 bases, J lost 0 bases, and 13 bases stayed unmatched. The CDR3 totals 17 residues. Germline CDR1 reads MNHEY; CDR2 reads SMNVEV (reference sequence). CDR3 nucleotides: TGTGCCAGCAGGACAGGGAGAGCGGCCCCGCTGAACACTGAAGCTTTCTTT. Translation: CASRTGRAAPLNTEAFF.

V usage is TRBV20-1 and J usage is TRBJ2-7, with unresolved D. V was pared by 2 bases and J by 7 bases, with 6 bases between. This CDR3 contains 10 residues. Germline V gene lookup returns CDR1 DFQATT and CDR2 SNEGSKA (reference sequence). The DNA of the CDR3 is TGCAGTGCTAGAATAGCAGAGCAGTACTTC. This encodes CSARIAEQYF.

This chain links TRBV5-6 with TRBJ1-2, with 12 bases that match TRBD1. The CDR3 is made up of 16 amino acids. J lost 3 bases, V lost 3 bases, and 6 bases had no gene match. Germline CDR1 is SGHDT and CDR2 is YYEEEE. CDR3 sequence: CASSYTGQGADYGYTF. CDR3 coding DNA: TGTGCCAGCAGCTATACGGGACAGGGGGCCGACTATGGCTACACCTTC.

The CDR3 DNA is TGTGCCAGCAGCGTTTACGACGGGGGCTACAATGAGCAGTTCTTC. Translation gives CASSVYDGGYNEQFF. This chain joins TRBV7-9 and TRBJ2-1, with D maybe TRBD2 (6 bases). Germline CDR1 and CDR2: SEHNR and FQNEAQ (reference sequence). This CDR3 has 15 amino acids. V shed 5 bases and J shed 3 bases, with 14 bases lying between them.

The chain carries TRBV2 and TRBJ1-2; TRBD1 might be the D (6 bases). Germline V gene sequence: CDR1 SNHLY, CDR2 FYNNEI. Trimming took 4 bases from V and 1 from J, leaving 13 bases between them. The CDR3 extends over 15 amino acids. The CDR3 sequence is CASSAQWTDNYGYTF. CDR3 coding DNA: TGTGCCAGCAGTGCTCAGTGGACAGATAACTATGGCTACACCTTC.

This clone was seen just once. V gene TRBV25-1 combines with J gene TRBJ1-3; 8 bases are shared with TRBD1. The V gene's germline CDR1 is MGHDK and CDR2 SYGVNS. The CDR3 spans 16 residues. V was clipped by 5 bases and J by 0 bases; unmatched bases: 6. The CDR3 loop reads CASSLQGANSGNTIYF. The CDR3, as DNA: TGTGCCAGCAGTTTGCAGGGGGCGAACTCTGGAAACACCATATATTTT.

V and J are TRBV2 and TRBJ2-1; 8 nucleotides align to TRBD2. The CDR3 runs to 16 residues. J gave up 3 bases and V 9 bases, and 13 bases lay outside the gene matches. Looked up from germline, CDR1 is SNHLY and CDR2 is FYNNEI. The CDR3 spells CASQSGLAGNYNEQFF. CDR3 DNA: TGTGCCAGTCAGTCGGGTCTAGCGGGTAACTACAATGAGCAGTTCTTC.

V gene TRBV2 combines with J gene TRBJ1-2; 7 nucleotides line up with TRBD1. The CDR3 runs 14 residues. Germline V gene sequence: CDR1 SNHLY, CDR2 FYNNEI. With 9 bases clipped from V and 7 bases from J, the junction kept 14 bases outside the gene matches. CDR3 coding DNA: TGTGCCAGTACCGGGACAGAACTATTGGGTGGCTACACCTTC. This translates into CASTGTELLGGYTF.

The rearrangement links TRBV6-5 to TRBJ1-4, with unresolved D. The CDR3 covers 13 residues. Per germline, CDR1 MNHEY and CDR2 SVGAGI. The ends were cut back, 5 bases at V and 8 bases at J, with 12 bases in the middle. CDR3 bases: TGTGCCAGCAGTCCCCGGTGGTTGGAAAAACTGTTTTTT. Its translation: CASSPRWLEKLFF.

The chain recombines TRBV11-2 with TRBJ2-1; 9 positions match TRBD2. The CDR3 runs 16 residues. The V gene end was trimmed by 3 bases and the J gene end by 2 bases; junction bases not matched to a gene: 5. Germline CDR1 and CDR2: SGHAT and FQNNGV. CDR3 in amino acids: CASSFSTSGPYNEQFF. The CDR3 DNA follows: TGTGCCAGCAGCTTTTCGACTAGCGGACCCTACAATGAGCAGTTCTTC.

CDR3 protein: CATMKGYGYTF. The CDR3 DNA sequence: TGTGCCACAATGAAGGGGTATGGCTACACCTTC. This chain uses TRBV6-5 with TRBJ1-2; possible D gene TRBD1, 5 bases. V was clipped by 10 bases and J by 5 bases, with 11 bases between them. Germline CDR1 MNHEY, CDR2 SVGAGI. There are 11 residues in the CDR3.

The chain recombines TRBV7-8 with TRBJ2-3, with TRBD1 as a possible D gene (6 bases). Germline V gene lookup returns CDR1 SGHVS and CDR2 FQNEAQ. The V end was cut by 3 bases, the J end by 5 bases, with 15 bases between. The CDR3 is made up of 15 amino acids. The CDR3 loop is CASSFRGRGGDTQYF. The DNA for the CDR3 is TGTGCCAGCAGCTTCAGGGGCAGGGGTGGAGATACGCAGTATTTT.

This clone came up a few times. The chain couples TRBV5-1 to TRBJ2-7, with 7 positions matching TRBD1. The CDR3 runs 13 residues. With V trimmed by 4 bases and J by 3 bases, 4 bases remained unmatched. Germline CDR1 and CDR2: SGHRS and YFSETQ. The CDR3 region has the DNA TGCGCCAGCAGCCAGGACAGGTACTACGAGCAGTACTTC. Amino acid sequence: CASSQDRYYEQYF.

The V call is TRBV28, the J call TRBJ1-1; D is possibly TRBD1 (6 bases). The CDR3 consists of 14 residues. The V and J ends lost 3 bases and 4 bases respectively, with 12 bases between them. Germline assignment: CDR1 MDHEN and CDR2 SYDVKM. CDR3 in amino acids: CASSFAGRGTEAFF. The DNA of the CDR3 is TGTGCCAGCAGTTTTGCCGGCAGGGGCACTGAAGCTTTCTTT.

This clone was seen a few times. The chain combines TRBV27 with TRBJ2-6, with a tentative D call TRBD2 (5 bases). The V end was cut by 5 bases, the J end by 0 bases, with 14 bases between. The CDR3 has 17 residues. The V gene's germline CDR1 is MNHEY and CDR2 SMNVEV (reference sequence). The DNA of the CDR3 is TGTGCCAGCAGTACCGGACTGCTCCTCTCTGGGGCCAACGTCCTGACTTTC. It translates to CASSTGLLLSGANVLTF.

The J gene is TRBJ2-4, the V gene TRBV27, with a possible D match to TRBD2 (6 bases). Germline loops: CDR1 MNHEY, CDR2 SMNVEV (reference sequence). Trimming took off 3 bases at V and 7 bases at J, with 13 bases between the two ends. The CDR3 has 14 amino acids. The CDR3 DNA reads as TGTGCCAGCAGTTTGACGGGACGGGGGAACATTCAGTACTTC. Amino acids: CASSLTGRGNIQYF.

V is TRBV7-9 and J is TRBJ1-5; D gene unclear. The CDR3 contains 14 residues. Trimming cost V 5 bases and J 2 bases, with 10 bases left between them. Germline CDR1 reads SEHNR; CDR2 reads FQNEAQ (reference sequence). In nucleotides, the CDR3 is TGTGCCAGCAGCGCCCCCGGGGGCAATCAGCCCCAGCATTTT. Its translation: CASSAPGGNQPQHF.

Only a few counts were recorded for this clone. The CDR3 spells CASSPPTGSSEQYF. In DNA form, the CDR3 reads TGTGCCAGCTCACCACCCACAGGGAGTAGCGAGCAGTACTTC. V and J are TRBV18 and TRBJ2-7; perhaps TRBD1 as D (6 bases). This CDR3 has 14 amino acids. Germline V CDR1 and CDR2: KGHSH, LQKENI. V lost 0 bases and J 6 bases, leaving 12 bases between the germline ends.